The 19 T cell receptor beta chains reported below all come from one sample, sequenced in a study of blood T cells in healthy people across ages. A second PCR, run for about 6 to 11 cycles, used a sample-barcoded 5' primer plus a J-beta primer mix. Each CDR3 protein gets one entry after TCRdb re-called the 5' RACE reads with MiXCR. The profile shows 550,000 to 750,000 distinct CDR3 sequences, under 25% of them singletons. The source material was blood. The receptors come from a man aged 65 to 85 in good health.

This clonotype has more than one count but fewer than ten. The J gene is TRBJ2-4, the V gene TRBV25-1; possibly TRBD2 for D (6 bases). Looked up from germline, CDR1 is MGHDK and CDR2 is SYGVNS. Trimming removed 2 bases at V and 1 base at J, with 9 bases between. The CDR3 has 15 residues. CDR3: CASSEGGYAKNIQYF. Written as DNA, the CDR3 is TGTGCCAGCAGTGAAGGGGGGTACGCCAAAAACATTCAGTACTTC.

This clonotype was detected a few times. The V gene is TRBV18, the J gene TRBJ2-5; TRBD1 matches 10 bases. CDR3 length equals 18 residues. V lost 3 bases and J lost 5; bases outside the gene matches: 15. The germline CDR1 and CDR2 sequences are KGHSH and LQKENI. DNA of the CDR3: TGTGCCAGCTCACCTCTCTCTTCCTCGACGGGACAGGGGGAGACCCAGTACTTC. Translating gives CASSPLSSSTGQGETQYF.

This clonotype appeared a few times. The genes are TRBV20-1 and TRBJ2-4, with D unresolved. Germline V lookup: CDR1 DFQATT, CDR2 SNEGSKA (reference sequence). This CDR3 has 13 amino acids. The V end was cut by 1 base, the J end by 3 bases, with 7 bases between. The CDR3 loop is CSARVESKNIQYF. DNA for the CDR3: TGCAGTGCTAGAGTCGAAAGCAAAAACATTCAGTACTTC.

In its sample, this clonotype was seen a few times. The chain combines TRBV6-5 with TRBJ2-1; 13 bases fit TRBD2. V gave up 2 bases and J gave up 4 bases; unmatched junction bases: 5. This CDR3 spans 17 amino acids. The germline gives CDR1 MNHEY, CDR2 SVGAGI. The CDR3 reads CASSYAKLAGGYNEQFF. CDR3 DNA: TGTGCCAGCAGTTACGCCAAACTAGCGGGAGGGTACAATGAGCAGTTCTTC.

The chain is built from TRBV5-1 and TRBJ2-3; TRBD2 aligns across 8 bases. CDR3 size: 16 residues. The V gene's germline CDR1 is SGHRS and CDR2 YFSETQ. The ends lost 2 bases at V and 3 bases at J; junction bases unmatched: 8. Here the CDR3 DNA reads TGCGCCAGCAGCTTCGAATCGGGAGGGATGACAGATACGCAGTATTTT. Protein: CASSFESGGMTDTQYF.

The V and J genes are TRBV20-1 and TRBJ1-2; D unclear. Trimming pared 5 bases from V and 6 bases from J, leaving 13 bases between. The CDR3 loop spans 12 amino acids. Germline CDR1 is DFQATT and CDR2 is SNEGSKA (reference sequence). CDR3 protein: CSAQREDHGYTF. The CDR3 coding sequence is TGCAGTGCTCAGAGGGAAGATCATGGCTACACCTTC.

This rearrangement joins TRBV5-6 to TRBJ2-3; D possibly corresponds to TRBD2 (6 bases). CDR3 size: 16 residues. Germline values: CDR1 SGHDT, CDR2 YYEEEE. V was trimmed by 1 base and J by 5 bases, leaving 17 bases between them. The CDR3 spells CASSLFGQGLLDTQYF. The DNA for the CDR3 is TGTGCCAGCAGCTTGTTCGGGCAGGGACTGTTAGATACGCAGTATTTT.

The rearrangement links TRBV20-1 to TRBJ2-7, with 7 bases lining up with TRBD2. J gave up 2 bases and V 5 bases, and 6 bases lay outside the gene matches. The CDR3 length is 13 residues. CDR1 DFQATT and CDR2 SNEGSKA come from the germline V gene (reference sequence). In DNA form, the CDR3 reads TGCAGTGCTGAGGGACTAATAGCCTACGAGCAGTACTTC. Encoded protein: CSAEGLIAYEQYF.

This clonotype showed up just a few times. This chain links TRBV27 with TRBJ2-3; TRBD1 matches at 7 bases. The junction had 2 bases not matched to a gene; V was cut back by 3 bases and J by 5 bases. Germline V gives CDR1 MNHEY, CDR2 SMNVEV (reference sequence). The CDR3 sequence is 13 residues long. The CDR3 sequence is CASSFSGGDTQYF. In DNA, the CDR3 is TGTGCCAGCAGTTTTTCAGGGGGAGATACGCAGTATTTT.

The chain uses TRBV27 and TRBJ1-4; perhaps TRBD1 as D (6 bases). CDR1 is MNHEY, CDR2 SMNVEV, per germline (reference sequence). The CDR3 sequence is 16 residues long. The ends were cut back, 1 base at V and 5 bases at J, with 14 bases in the middle. DNA of the CDR3: TGTGCCAGCAGTTTATTTAGCCCCCAGGGGAATGAAAAACTGTTTTTT. Encoded protein: CASSLFSPQGNEKLFF.

This clonotype has a handful of counts. The V and J genes are TRBV11-2 and TRBJ1-2; D possibly corresponds to TRBD1 (5 bases). This CDR3 spans 17 amino acids. Germline V gene data show CDR1 as SGHAT and CDR2 as FQNNGV. Trimming took 4 bases from V and 2 from J, leaving 20 bases between them. Here the CDR3 reads CASSSPTDPTANYGYTF. DNA for the CDR3: TGTGCCAGCAGCTCGCCCACAGATCCGACAGCAAACTATGGCTACACCTTC.

The chain links TRBV10-3 to TRBJ2-1; TRBD1 aligns across 9 bases. The V segment lost 11 bases and the J segment 1 base; nucleotides outside the gene matches: 6. The CDR3 extends over 14 amino acids. Germline values: CDR1 ENHRY, CDR2 SYGVKD. The CDR3 DNA reads TGTGCCGTAACCGGGACAGGGTCCTACAATGAGCAGTTCTTC. It codes for CAVTGTGSYNEQFF.

This clonotype was picked up many times. V usage is TRBV28 and J usage is TRBJ2-5, with 10 bases fitting TRBD2. Judging by the DNA end, TRBJ2-1 fits better; the J call may be wrong. The CDR3 has 15 amino acids. CDR1 is MDHEN, CDR2 SYDVKM, per germline. CDR3 residues: CASSLSAGGLDEQFF. In nucleotides, the CDR3 is TGTGCCAGCAGTTTATCAGCGGGAGGGCTCGATGAGCAGTTCTTC.

The chain employs TRBV27 and TRBJ2-3, with D possibly TRBD2 on 5 matching bases. Germline V CDR1 and CDR2: MNHEY, SMNVEV (reference sequence). This CDR3 is 16 amino acids long. The V and J ends lost 5 bases and 2 bases respectively, with 17 bases between them. Here the CDR3 DNA reads TGTGCCAGCAGTCAGGAGACCCGAGCGGTCACAGATACGCAGTATTTT. It encodes CASSQETRAVTDTQYF.

The chain recombines TRBV30 with TRBJ1-2; 7 bases are a match to TRBD1. CDR1 is GTSNPN and CDR2 is SVGIG in the germline V gene (reference sequence). The CDR3 length is 13 residues. V was clipped by 5 bases and J by 6 bases; unmatched bases: 9. The CDR3 sequence: CAWGITGVDGYTF. CDR3 DNA sequence: TGTGCCTGGGGAATTACAGGGGTTGATGGCTACACCTTC.

This chain connects TRBV5-1 to TRBJ2-5, with TRBD2 matching over 14 bases. Gene TRBJ2-1 matches the end of the DNA better, so the J call may be wrong. CDR1 is SGHRS, CDR2 YFSETQ, per germline. The CDR3 has 16 amino acids. CDR3 in amino acids: CASSGSGTSGSNEQFF. In nucleotides, the CDR3 is TGCGCCAGCAGCGGATCCGGGACTAGCGGGAGTAATGAGCAGTTCTTC.

This clonotype was seen a handful of times. The genes are TRBV20-1 and TRBJ2-3; D call uncertain. Germline assignment: CDR1 DFQATT and CDR2 SNEGSKA (reference sequence). This CDR3 has 15 amino acids. V lost 3 bases and J 0 bases, leaving 13 bases between the germline ends. The CDR3 spells CSASLFSGSTDTQYF. The CDR3 DNA reads TGCAGTGCTAGCCTCTTTAGTGGGAGCACAGATACGCAGTATTTT.

Worth noting for this clonotype: It is unclear where the CDR3 begins or ends on the DNA, so no DNA is shown, and the CDR3 is as TCRdb lists it. The genes are TRBV12-3 or TRBV12-4 and TRBJ2-5. Including both end residues, the CDR3 is 15 amino acids long. The CDR3 sequence: CASSFGNGVSGEQFF.

This clonotype was found many times. V usage is TRBV20-1 and J usage is TRBJ2-5, with D unresolved. The CDR3 has 13 amino acids. V was clipped by 7 bases and J by 4 bases, with 16 bases between them. Germline V gene sequence: CDR1 DFQATT, CDR2 SNEGSKA (reference sequence). The CDR3 region is CSGSSASRETQYF. CDR3 nucleotide sequence: TGCAGTGGGTCGTCAGCCTCGCGAGAGACCCAGTACTTC.